What follows is one T cell receptor (beta chain) and its context. The antigen remains unidentified. This CDR3 has 16 amino acids. V lost 0 bases, J lost 4 bases, and 16 bases lay in between. Germline V gene sequence: CDR1 SGHRS, CDR2 YFSETQ. The sample originates from a study of cytomegalovirus exposure and HLA in healthy donors. For the study at large: The roughly 120 validation repertoires matched the roughly 650 first-cohort repertoires in platform, a later analysis reported.

Method: immunoSEQ multiplex PCR; TCRdb's copy keeps in-frame clones and lacks some. The table shows around 150,000 clones, with 70% to 90% occurring only once. Study results and caveats: Clusters of TCRs from the first cohort tended to co-occur in the 130 or so validation repertoires (as a later analysis found). Rare TCR sequences predominated, though certain public TCRs were found in many donors. The listing of 160 or so TCR beta chains classed them as cytomegalovirus-associated.

This rearrangement joins TRBV5-1 to TRBJ1-2; maybe TRBD1 (5 bases). Input material: PBMCs. The clonotype was recovered from a man between 25 and 39 years old in good health and CMV-seropositive. The CDR3 bases are TGCGCCAGCAGCTTGGCCGCTCAGGGTGGGGTCTATGGCTACACCTTC. Amino acids: CASSLAAQGGVYGYTF.